This T cell receptor (beta chain) was recorded in a study of blood T cell repertoires in COVID-19. Study in general: From the United States, Italy and Spain came samples of acute and convalescent COVID-19. In each case, the material was cDNA or gDNA derived from T cells, B-cell-depleted T cells, or PBMCs.

The germline V and J ends were trimmed by 6 bases and 1 base, with 12 bases remaining between them. The germline gives CDR1 MNHEY, CDR2 SVGAGI. The CDR3 has 14 residues. Authors' data handling: Counts of nucleated cells, estimated from reference gene primer amplification, were obtained. The table came from immunoSEQ multiplex PCR; TCRdb's copy has only in-frame clones and leaves some out. V and J calls and clone size are those listed in that table; D and trimming were worked out from the DNA. The sample yields 88,000 or so clones, over 75% seen once. The material sequenced was peripheral blood. This sequence was found in a man aged 60 to 75 with acute or convalescent COVID-19. The rearrangement joins TRBV6-5 to TRBJ2-5; no firm D call. The CDR3 region is CASSQVSVQETQYF. In DNA, the CDR3 is TGTGCCAGCAGCCAAGTAAGCGTCCAAGAGACCCAGTACTTC.